A single sample is the source of the 22 T cell receptor beta chains below, sequenced in a study of blood T cell repertoires in COVID-19. Only in-frame clones appear in the TCRdb table, and some are missing; sequencing was by immunoSEQ multiplex PCR. This sample has under 250,000 clones, with roughly 80% found just once. The material sequenced was peripheral blood. The source is a woman aged 18-29 years with acute or convalescent COVID-19.

This clone turned up a few times. The CDR3 region is CASSIDLWAGADGYTF. The CDR3 DNA reads TGTGCCAGTAGTATAGATCTTTGGGCAGGGGCCGACGGCTACACCTTC. The V call is TRBV19, the J call TRBJ1-2; D is possibly TRBD1 (6 bases). V was cut by 0 bases and J by 8 bases, with 19 bases left in between. Germline-derived CDR1 and CDR2 are LNHDA and SQIVND (reference sequence). The length of the CDR3 is 16 residues.

This clone was found many times. The chain has TRBV30 and TRBJ2-5; a weak D match, TRBD1 (6 bases). Trimming took 5 bases from V and 0 from J, leaving 13 bases between them. This CDR3 has 14 residues. Germline V gene sequence: CDR1 GTSNPN, CDR2 SVGIG (reference sequence). The CDR3 nucleotides read TGTGCCTGGGGGACGGACAGAGACCAAGAGACCCAGTACTTC. Its translation is CAWGTDRDQETQYF. Based on the CDR3 plus reference TRBV30 and TRBJ2-5, the full variable domain is SQTIHQWPATLVQPVGSPLSLECTVEGTSNPNLYWYRQAAGRGLQLLFYSVGIGQISSEVPQNLSASRPQDRQFILSSKKLLLSDSGFYLCAWGTDRDQETQYFGPGTRLLVL.

The rearrangement links TRBV6-2 or TRBV6-3 to TRBJ1-2, with TRBD1 as a possible D gene (6 bases). The CDR3 totals 16 residues. CDR1 is MNHEY and CDR2 is SVGEGT in the germline V gene. Trimming removed 4 bases from V and 0 bases from J, with 15 bases in between. CDR3: CASSSPGQRSNYGYTF. DNA of the CDR3: TGTGCCAGCAGTTCGCCGGGACAAAGATCTAACTATGGCTACACCTTC.

The rearrangement joins TRBV6-5 to TRBJ1-1; D unresolved. V dropped 2 bases and J dropped 4 bases, with 5 bases sitting between them. Germline values: CDR1 MNHEY, CDR2 SVGAGI. This CDR3 is built from 12 residues. For the CDR3, the DNA is TGTGCCAGCAGTTACATCGGCACTGAAGCTTTCTTT. Protein product: CASSYIGTEAFF.

The chain recombines TRBV7-2 with TRBJ2-7; D is unresolved. The CDR3 is 14 residues long. The V gene lost 1 base and the J gene lost 2 bases, with 9 bases spanning the gap. Germline lookup yields CDR1 SGHTA and CDR2 FQGNSA. The CDR3 loop is CASSLGLEPYEQYF. In nucleotides, the CDR3 is TGTGCCAGCAGCTTAGGACTGGAACCCTACGAGCAGTACTTC. The full variable domain, with the rest looked up from reference TRBV7-2 and TRBJ2-7, is GAGVSQSPSNKVTEKGKDVELRCDPISGHTALYWYRQSLGQGLEFLIYFQGNSAPDKSGLPSDRFSAERTGGSVSTLTIQRTQQEDSAVYLCASSLGLEPYEQYFGPGTRLTVT.

This clone was observed a handful of times. V gene TRBV5-1 combines with J gene TRBJ2-3; 7 positions match TRBD2. J lost 0 bases, V lost 2 bases, and 6 bases had no gene match. CDR3 size: 16 residues. Germline V gene sequence: CDR1 SGHRS, CDR2 YFSETQ. The CDR3 loop is CASSFGGGRSTDTQYF. The CDR3 DNA sequence: TGCGCCAGCAGCTTTGGCGGGGGACGGAGCACAGATACGCAGTATTTT.

The chain links TRBV29-1 to TRBJ1-1, with 7 nucleotides matching TRBD1. The CDR3 length is 15 residues. Trimming removed 6 bases from V and 2 bases from J; junction bases left unmatched: 12. Per germline, CDR1 SQVTM and CDR2 ANQGSEA. The CDR3 DNA follows: TGCAGCGTGGCACAGGGGTGGGCGTTTAACACTGAAGCTTTCTTT. It translates to CSVAQGWAFNTEAFF.

The gene calls are TRBV7-9 and TRBJ2-1; no definite D call. Trimming took off 1 base at V and 0 bases at J, with 7 bases between the two ends. The germline CDR1 and CDR2 sequences are SEHNR and FQNEAQ (reference sequence). The CDR3 loop spans 15 amino acids. The CDR3, as DNA: TGTGCCAGCAGCTTAGGACATAGCTCCTACAATGAGCAGTTCTTC. Its protein is CASSLGHSSYNEQFF.

In its sample, this clone was seen a few times. The chain couples TRBV7-2 to TRBJ1-4; TRBD1 agrees at 8 bases. From germline, CDR1 is SGHTA and CDR2 FQGNSA. The length of the CDR3 is 15 residues. J gave up 8 bases and V 5 bases, and 10 bases lay outside the gene matches. The CDR3: CASSQRGQGNEKLFF. The DNA for the CDR3 is TGTGCCAGCAGCCAAAGAGGACAGGGAAACGAAAAACTGTTTTTT.

This sequence joins TRBV6-5 and TRBJ1-2; D remains unclear. The germline CDR1 and CDR2 sequences are MNHEY and SVGAGI. This CDR3 comprises 13 residues. Trimming pared 2 bases from V and 4 bases from J, leaving 8 bases between. In DNA form, the CDR3 reads TGTGCCAGCAGTTACGGGCAGGCCTATGGCTACACCTTC. This sequence encodes CASSYGQAYGYTF.

V and J are TRBV6-2 or TRBV6-3 and TRBJ1-5; TRBD1 is a possible D gene (5 bases). Germline CDR1 MNHEY, CDR2 SVGEGT. The germline V and J ends were trimmed by 5 bases and 2 bases, with 13 bases remaining between them. The CDR3 runs 15 residues. CDR3 DNA: TGTGCCAGCAGTCATCTTGACAGTGGCAATCAGCCCCAGCATTTT. As protein: CASSHLDSGNQPQHF.

The chain recombines TRBV2 with TRBJ2-2, with a possible D match to TRBD2 (6 bases). The CDR3 has 15 amino acids. Germline V gene sequence: CDR1 SNHLY, CDR2 FYNNEI. The germline V and J ends were trimmed by 8 bases and 1 base, with 14 bases remaining between them. Written as DNA, the CDR3 is TGTGCCAGCGACGGAGGGCCGTGGAACACCGGGGAGCTGTTTTTT. Protein: CASDGGPWNTGELFF.

V is TRBV11-3 and J is TRBJ2-1; TRBD2 matches 14 bases. Unmatched junction bases numbered 5, after V lost 1 base and J lost 6 bases. Germline V lookup: CDR1 SGHNT, CDR2 YENEEA. The CDR3 covers 17 residues. CDR3 nucleotide sequence: TGTGCCAGCAGCTTAGGGGGACTAGCGGGAGAACGCAATGAGCAGTTCTTC. It codes for CASSLGGLAGERNEQFF.

This sequence joins TRBV10-1 and TRBJ2-3; 10 bases line up with TRBD2. CDR3 size: 14 residues. Losses at the gene ends were 8 bases for V and 6 bases for J; bases not matched to a gene: 8. Germline assignment: CDR1 WNHNN and CDR2 SYGVQD (reference sequence). DNA of the CDR3: TGCGCCAGCCAGCCGGGACTAGCGACGGATACGCAGTATTTT. It yields the protein CASQPGLATDTQYF.

V gene TRBV19 combines with J gene TRBJ2-1; tentatively, D is TRBD2 (6 bases). This CDR3 spans 13 amino acids. The V and J ends lost 5 bases and 5 bases respectively, with 10 bases between them. Germline V gene lookup returns CDR1 LNHDA and CDR2 SQIVND (reference sequence). CDR3 in amino acids: CASSRRLDNEQFF. CDR3 nucleotides: TGTGCCAGTAGTCGACGACTAGACAATGAGCAGTTCTTC.

This chain links TRBV15 with TRBJ1-4; no firm D call. Trimming removed 3 bases at V and 3 bases at J, with 11 bases between. CDR1 and CDR2 from the germline V gene are LNHNV and YYDKDF (reference sequence). This CDR3 is 15 amino acids long. The CDR3 DNA follows: TGTGCCACCAGCAGGGTTCGCCGGGCTAATGAAAAACTGTTTTTT. It specifies CATSRVRRANEKLFF. Variable domain in full (rest from reference TRBV15 and TRBJ1-4): DAMVIQNPRYQVTQFGKPVTLSCSQTLNHNVMYWYQQKSSQAPKLLFHYYDKDFNNEADTPDNFQSRRPNTSFCFLDIRSPGLGDTAMYLCATSRVRRANEKLFFGSGTQLSVL.

The genes are TRBV7-8 and TRBJ1-4; possible D gene TRBD1, 6 bases. Trimming pared 8 bases from V and 2 bases from J, leaving 15 bases between. This CDR3 region has 15 residues. Germline assignment: CDR1 SGHVS and CDR2 FQNEAQ. The DNA for the CDR3 is TGTGCCAGCGGTCGGGTGGGGGCGACTAATGAAAAACTGTTTTTT. Translation gives CASGRVGATNEKLFF.

The rearrangement links TRBV2 to TRBJ2-3, with 8 nucleotides matching TRBD2. V trimming: 7 bases; J trimming: 0 bases; junction bases outside the gene matches: 3. Per germline, CDR1 SNHLY and CDR2 FYNNEI. The CDR3 spans 14 residues. The CDR3 loop is CASKLAGSTDTQYF. The CDR3 region has the DNA TGTGCCAGCAAGCTAGCGGGTAGCACAGATACGCAGTATTTT.

The CDR3 sequence: CASSGGQGAVNEQFF. The CDR3 coding sequence is TGCGCCAGCAGCGGAGGACAGGGGGCAGTAAATGAGCAGTTCTTC. The V gene is TRBV5-1, the J gene TRBJ2-1; TRBD1 matches 11 bases. Germline-derived CDR1 and CDR2 are SGHRS and YFSETQ. This CDR3 spans 15 amino acids. The J segment lost 7 bases and the V segment lost 4 bases, leaving 7 bases of the junction unmatched.

The J gene is TRBJ2-1, the V gene TRBV7-6; 8 bases match TRBD2. The CDR3 is 17 amino acids. Germline values: CDR1 SGHVS, CDR2 FNYEAQ. Trimming removed 2 bases from V and 9 bases from J; junction bases left unmatched: 15. As DNA, the CDR3 is TGTGCCAGCAGCTTAATAGGTCGGTCTAGCGGGTCTTTTGAGCAGTTCTTC. Translated: CASSLIGRSSGSFEQFF.

J is TRBJ1-4 and V is TRBV27, with 8 bases aligning to TRBD1. Germline CDR1 is MNHEY and CDR2 is SMNVEV (reference sequence). The CDR3 has 16 amino acids. With 4 bases clipped from V and 4 bases from J, the junction kept 8 bases outside the gene matches. The CDR3 loop is CASSSRQGKNNEKLFF. The DNA for the CDR3 is TGTGCCAGCAGTTCGCGACAGGGGAAAAATAATGAAAAACTGTTTTTT. The full variable domain, its missing parts supplied by reference TRBV27 and TRBJ1-4, is EAQVTQNPRYLITVTGKKLTVTCSQNMNHEYMSWYRQDPGLGLRQIYYSMNVEVTDKGDVPEGYKVSRKEKRNFPLILESPSPNQTSLYFCASSSRQGKNNEKLFFGSGTQLSVL.

V usage is TRBV7-9 and J usage is TRBJ1-2; 8 bases are a match to TRBD1. The CDR3 loop spans 15 amino acids. Losses at the gene ends were 5 bases for V and 1 base for J; bases not matched to a gene: 6. Germline-derived CDR1 and CDR2 are SEHNR and FQNEAQ (reference sequence). Here the CDR3 DNA reads TGTGCCAGCAGCGACCAGACAGGGGTTAACTATGGCTACACCTTC. Protein product: CASSDQTGVNYGYTF.